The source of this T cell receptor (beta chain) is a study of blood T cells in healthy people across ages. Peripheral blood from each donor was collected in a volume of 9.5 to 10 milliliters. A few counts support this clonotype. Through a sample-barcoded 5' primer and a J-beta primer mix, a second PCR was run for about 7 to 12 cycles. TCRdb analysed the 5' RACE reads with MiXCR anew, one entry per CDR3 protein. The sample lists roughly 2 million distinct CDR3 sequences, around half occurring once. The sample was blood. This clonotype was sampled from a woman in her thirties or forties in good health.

The CDR3 nucleotides read TGCAGTGTCACGTCCCTCCGGGACAGGGGGCTCGAGACCCAGTACTTC. Translated: CSVTSLRDRGLETQYF. V is TRBV20-1 and J is TRBJ2-5; 12 bases align to TRBD1. CDR1 DFQATT and CDR2 SNEGSKA come from the germline V gene (reference sequence). The ends lost 7 bases at V and 5 bases at J; junction bases unmatched: 14. The length of the CDR3 is 16 residues.